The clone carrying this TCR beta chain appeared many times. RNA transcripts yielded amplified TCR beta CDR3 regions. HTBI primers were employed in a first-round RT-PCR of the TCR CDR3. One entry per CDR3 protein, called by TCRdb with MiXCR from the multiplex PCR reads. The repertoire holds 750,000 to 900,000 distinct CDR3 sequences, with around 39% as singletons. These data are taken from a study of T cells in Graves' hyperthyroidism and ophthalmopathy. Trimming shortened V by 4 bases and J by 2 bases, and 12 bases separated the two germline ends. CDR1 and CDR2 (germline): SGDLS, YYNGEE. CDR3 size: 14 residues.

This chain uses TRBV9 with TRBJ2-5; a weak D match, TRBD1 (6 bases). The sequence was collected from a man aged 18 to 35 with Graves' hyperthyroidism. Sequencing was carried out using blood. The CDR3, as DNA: TGTGCCAGCAGCTTCGGCCAGGGGCAAGAGACCCAGTACTTC. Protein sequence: CASSFGQGQETQYF.